This T cell receptor beta chain was sequenced during a study of control samples from healthy donors and cancer patients. Sequenced by immunoSEQ multiplex PCR; TCRdb stores in-frame clones only, minus some. This sample has 110,000 to 150,000 clones, with approximately 88% found just once. V lost 1 base to trimming and J lost 1 base, with 12 bases between them. The CDR3 extends over 16 amino acids. Germline lookup yields CDR1 LNHNV and CDR2 YYDKDF (reference sequence). The V gene is TRBV15, the J gene TRBJ2-3; a weak D match, TRBD2 (5 bases). The specimen was blood. This receptor was identified in a man under 40 in good health. The chain's CDR3 is CATSRGPYGGTDTQYF. CDR3 DNA sequence: TGTGCCACCAGCAGAGGTCCCTACGGGGGCACAGATACGCAGTATTTT.